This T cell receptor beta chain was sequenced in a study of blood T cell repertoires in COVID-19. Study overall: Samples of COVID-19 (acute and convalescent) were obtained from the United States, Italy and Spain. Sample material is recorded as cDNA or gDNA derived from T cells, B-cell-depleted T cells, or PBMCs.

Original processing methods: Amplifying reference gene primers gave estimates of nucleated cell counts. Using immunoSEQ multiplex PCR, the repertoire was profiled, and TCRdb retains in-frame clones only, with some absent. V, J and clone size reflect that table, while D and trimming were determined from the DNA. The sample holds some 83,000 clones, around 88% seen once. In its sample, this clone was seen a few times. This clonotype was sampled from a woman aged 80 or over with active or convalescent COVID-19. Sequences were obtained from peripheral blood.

The DNA for the CDR3 is TGTGCCAGCAGCTTATTAGCGGGTACCCAGTACTTC. Amino acid sequence: CASSLLAGTQYF. This chain joins TRBV11-2 and TRBJ2-5; 7 nucleotides match TRBD2. The ends lost 2 bases at V and 8 bases at J; junction bases unmatched: 2. Germline V CDR1 and CDR2: SGHAT, FQNNGV. The CDR3 is 12 residues long.